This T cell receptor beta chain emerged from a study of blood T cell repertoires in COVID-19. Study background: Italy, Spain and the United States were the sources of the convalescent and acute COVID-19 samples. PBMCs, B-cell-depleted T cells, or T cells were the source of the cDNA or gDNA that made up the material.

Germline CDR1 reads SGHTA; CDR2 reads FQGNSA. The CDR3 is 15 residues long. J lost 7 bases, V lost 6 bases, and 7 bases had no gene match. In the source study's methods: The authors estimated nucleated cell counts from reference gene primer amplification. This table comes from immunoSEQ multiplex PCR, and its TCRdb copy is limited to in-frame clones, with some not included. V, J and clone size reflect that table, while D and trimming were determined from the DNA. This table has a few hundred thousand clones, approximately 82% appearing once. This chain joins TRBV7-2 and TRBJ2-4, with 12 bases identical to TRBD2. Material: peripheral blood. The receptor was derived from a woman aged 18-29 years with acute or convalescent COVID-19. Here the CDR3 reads CASRETSGSGNIQYF. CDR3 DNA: TGTGCCAGCAGAGAGACTAGCGGGAGTGGGAACATTCAGTACTTC.